What follows is one TCR beta chain and its context. Treatment noted: oral pan-JAK inhibitor, 5-10 mg twice daily. This sample is drawn from a study of CD8+ T cells in alopecia areata. cDNA serving as the sequencing template came from extracted, reverse transcribed RNA. Repertoires were generated with immunoSEQ multiplex PCR, while TCRdb's copy carries only in-frame clones and drops some. The repertoire holds fewer than 200,000 clones, with 50% to 65% as singletons. Germline V lookup: CDR1 GTSNPN, CDR2 SVGIG (reference sequence). This CDR3 has 15 residues. V was pared by 3 bases and J by 6 bases, with 15 bases between.

This chain uses TRBV30 with TRBJ1-6, with D tentatively TRBD1 (5 bases). This TCR came from a human donor with alopecia areata. The input for sequencing was CD4+ T cells sorted from blood, taken at week 24, from a patient treated with tofacitinib. CDR3 bases: TGTGCCTGGAGCTCGGGGGATACGAGTAATTCACCCCTCCACTTT. Translating it yields CAWSSGDTSNSPLHF.